Shown below are 6 T cell receptor beta chains from a single sample sequenced in a study of blood T cell repertoires in COVID-19. Some clones are missing from TCRdb's copy, which holds only in-frame ones; the method was immunoSEQ multiplex PCR. The sample carries tens of thousands of clones, 86% recorded once. Sequencing used peripheral blood. These receptors were taken from a man aged 55 to 69 with acute or convalescent COVID-19.

The chain employs TRBV5-1 and TRBJ2-2; D is perhaps TRBD1 (6 bases). Trimming stripped 5 bases from V and 2 bases from J, with 7 bases between. The length of the CDR3 is 13 residues. Germline CDR1 and CDR2: SGHRS and YFSETQ. CDR3 bases: TGCGCCAGCAGGACAGGAAACACCGGGGAGCTGTTTTTT. It translates to CASRTGNTGELFF.

The CDR3: CAARWRENTEAFF. For the CDR3, the DNA is TGTGCCGCCCGCTGGAGGGAAAACACTGAAGCTTTCTTT. The chain links TRBV30 to TRBJ1-1; D is unresolved. The V end lost 8 bases, the J end lost 2 bases, and 15 bases lay between the germline ends. Germline V gene lookup returns CDR1 GTSNPN and CDR2 SVGIG (reference sequence). The CDR3 totals 13 residues.

The chain links TRBV19 to TRBJ1-6; D gene uncertain. Germline CDR1 and CDR2: LNHDA and SQIVND (reference sequence). The CDR3 totals 14 residues. Trimming took off 7 bases at V and 7 bases at J, with 14 bases between the two ends. The CDR3 DNA reads TGTGCCAGTACCTTGGCAGGAGGCAATTCACCCCTCCACTTT. Its translation is CASTLAGGNSPLHF.

The CDR3 here is CASSQARPRDREAYEQYF. CDR3 in DNA: TGTGCCAGCAGCCAAGCCCGGCCCCGGGACAGGGAGGCCTACGAGCAGTACTTC. The chain employs TRBV14 and TRBJ2-7, with 9 bases matching TRBD1. Trimming took 1 base from V and 2 from J; bases not matched to a gene: 12. The V gene's germline CDR1 is SGHDN and CDR2 FVKESK. This CDR3 contains 18 residues.

The chain couples TRBV6-4 to TRBJ2-5; the match to TRBD1 covers 10 bases. The CDR3 is 21 amino acids. J was trimmed by 1 base and V by 2 bases; bases with no gene match: 19. The germline V gene has CDR1 MRHNA and CDR2 SNTAGT. CDR3 in amino acids: CASSDLGGRQGAWWIQETQYF. CDR3 nucleotides: TGTGCCAGCAGTGACCTCGGGGGGAGACAGGGGGCATGGTGGATCCAAGAGACCCAGTACTTC.

This clone has just a few counts. The chain couples TRBV5-1 to TRBJ2-7; D is possibly TRBD1 (6 bases). The ends were cut back, 4 bases at V and 2 bases at J, with 16 bases in the middle. CDR3 length: 15 amino acids. Germline CDR1 reads SGHRS; CDR2 reads YFSETQ. CDR3 protein: CASSGLGGKPYEQYF. The CDR3 DNA is TGCGCCAGCAGCGGATTAGGGGGTAAGCCCTACGAGCAGTACTTC.